This T cell receptor beta chain was retrieved from a study of cytomegalovirus exposure and HLA in healthy donors. Study-level results: In an earlier analysis, in fewer than 700 donors, most V segments appeared productive either ~87% or ~30% of the time. Most TCR sequences were seen very rarely across donors, but some public TCRs occurred in many. The study reported that TCR beta sequences accurately predicted HLA-A and HLA-B alleles in most subjects.

Concerning this clone: What it binds is unknown.

There are 13 residues in the CDR3. V shed 2 bases and J shed 4 bases, with 9 bases lying between them. CDR1 is SEHNR, CDR2 FQNEAQ, per germline (reference sequence). Primers: 60 Vbeta forward and 13 Jbeta reverse. Method: immunoSEQ multiplex PCR; TCRdb's copy keeps in-frame clones and lacks some. The sample shows roughly 180,000 clones, roughly 83% of them seen only once. The J gene is TRBJ2-7, the V gene TRBV7-9; tentatively, D is TRBD2 (5 bases). This TCR was recovered from a man aged 25 to 40 in good health and CMV-seronegative. What was sequenced was PBMCs. The CDR3 bases are TGTGCCAGCAGCTTAACTAGTGGATACGAGCAGTACTTC. It encodes CASSLTSGYEQYF. The whole variable domain, filled in from reference TRBV7-9 and TRBJ2-7, reads DTGVSQNPRHKITKRGQNVTFRCDPISEHNRLYWYRQTLGQGPEFLTYFQNEAQLEKSRLLSDRFSAERPKGSFSTLEIQRTEQGDSAMYLCASSLTSGYEQYFGPGTRLTVT.